This TCR beta chain comes out of a study of T cell changes during pregnancy in multiple sclerosis. Assay used: immunoSEQ multiplex PCR; TCRdb lists only in-frame clones, some missing. The repertoire includes about 74,000 clones, approximately 91% of them detected once, and 3% to 3.5% sits in the top ten. CDR1 KGHSH and CDR2 LQKENI come from the germline V gene. Trimming stripped 6 bases from V and 1 base from J, with 15 bases between. CDR3 length: 15 amino acids. The clonotype comes from a female donor with multiple sclerosis, enrolled in a pregnancy study. The sequencing used peripheral blood, collected before pregnancy. The chain has TRBV18 and TRBJ1-1; a possible D gene is TRBD1 (6 bases). CDR3: CASSPPTGPNTEAFF. The CDR3 nucleotides are TGTGCCAGCTCGCCGCCGACAGGACCGAACACTGAAGCTTTCTTT.